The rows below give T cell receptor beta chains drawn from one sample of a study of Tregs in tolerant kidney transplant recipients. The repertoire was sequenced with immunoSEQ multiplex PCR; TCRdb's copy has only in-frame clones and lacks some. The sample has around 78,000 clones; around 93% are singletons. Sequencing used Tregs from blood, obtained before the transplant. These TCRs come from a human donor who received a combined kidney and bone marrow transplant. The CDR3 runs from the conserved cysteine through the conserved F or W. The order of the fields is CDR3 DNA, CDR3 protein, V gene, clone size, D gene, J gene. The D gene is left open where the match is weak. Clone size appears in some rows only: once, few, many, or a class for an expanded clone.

TGTGCCAGTACTCAGGGACAGGGGCCCGGAGGGGGCAATCAGCCCCAGCATTTT | CASTQGQGPGGGNQPQHF | TRBV19 | . | TRBD1 | TRBJ1-5
TGCGCCAGCAGTGAGTCCCTAGCGGGAGGTAACAATGAGCAGTTCTTC | CASSESLAGGNNEQFF | TRBV10-2 | . | TRBD2 | TRBJ2-1
TGTGCCACCGCCCAGGGACGGGGGCTGACTGAAGCTTTCTTT | CATAQGRGLTEAFF | TRBV6-5 | once | . | TRBJ1-1
TGTGCCCTCCGGGACTACCCTTACGAGCAGTACTTC | CALRDYPYEQYF | TRBV30 | . | TRBD2 | TRBJ2-7
TGTGCCAGCAGCTTAGCCCCAAGGATGGGCAGGGGGATATACGAGCAGTACTTC | CASSLAPRMGRGIYEQYF | TRBV11-2 | . | TRBD1 | TRBJ2-7
TGCGCCAGCAGCTCAGGGGCCTCTGGAAACACCATATATTTT | CASSSGASGNTIYF | TRBV5-1 | . | . | TRBJ1-3
TGTGCCAGCAGTGAATTGAGCGGCAGCACAGATACGCAGTATTTT | CASSELSGSTDTQYF | TRBV2 | once | . | TRBJ2-3
TGTGCCTGGAGTGTAAAGAGACAGGGACACCATGAGCAGTTCTTC | CAWSVKRQGHHEQFF | TRBV30 | once | TRBD1 | TRBJ2-1
TGTGCCAGCAGCTTAGGGGGACAGGGGGAGCAGCCCCAGCATTTT | CASSLGGQGEQPQHF | TRBV7-8 | few | TRBD1 | TRBJ1-5
TGTGCCAGCAGTACCCGAGGGATGGGGGCAACTAATGAAAAACTGTTTTTT | CASSTRGMGATNEKLFF | TRBV2 | . | . | TRBJ1-4
TGTGCCAGCAGTTTACCGGCGGCAGGGGATATGGGAAAACTGTTTTTT | CASSLPAAGDMGKLFF | TRBV28 | . | . | TRBJ1-4
TGTGCCAGCAGTTTAGGGTCGGACTATGGCTACACCTTC | CASSLGSDYGYTF | TRBV6-6 | once | . | TRBJ1-2
TGTGCCAGCAGTTACTCACGGGGAAGGTATGGCACTGAAGCTTTCTTT | CASSYSRGRYGTEAFF | TRBV6-5 | . | . | TRBJ1-1
TGTGCCAGCAGCGTAGCTGGGGTACGAGAGACCCAGTACTTC | CASSVAGVRETQYF | TRBV9 | once | . | TRBJ2-5
TGTGCCAGCAGCCTAACAGGGAACTATGGCTACACCTTC | CASSLTGNYGYTF | TRBV28 | . | . | TRBJ1-2
TGTGCCATCAGTGAGTCGCAACAGGGAGAGGAAAAACTGTTTTTT | CAISESQQGEEKLFF | TRBV10-3 | few | . | TRBJ1-4
TGTGCCAGCAGCTATAGACAGCTGAACTATGGCTACACCTTC | CASSYRQLNYGYTF | TRBV7-2 | . | . | TRBJ1-2
TGTGCCAGCAGCGTAGAGGGGACTAGCGGATACAATGAGCAGTTCTTC | CASSVEGTSGYNEQFF | TRBV9 | . | TRBD2 | TRBJ2-1
TGTGCCAGCTCACCCTTCGACAGCTCCTACAATGAGCAGTTCTTC | CASSPFDSSYNEQFF | TRBV18 | . | . | TRBJ2-1
TGTGCCAGCAGCCGCGGACAGGTTGCCGGGGAGCTGTTTTTT | CASSRGQVAGELFF | TRBV2 | . | TRBD1 | TRBJ2-2
TGTGCCAGCAGCGTAGGGTCGGGGGCGCCGAACACTGAAGCTTTCTTT | CASSVGSGAPNTEAFF | TRBV9 | . | . | TRBJ1-1
TGTGCCAGCACCTTAGGCGGTTCCTTTTACAATGAGCAGTTCTTC | CASTLGGSFYNEQFF | TRBV5-4 | . | . | TRBJ2-1
TGTGCCAGTAGTCTAGGGGGAGGTAGCACAGATACGCAGTATTTT | CASSLGGGSTDTQYF | TRBV19 | . | . | TRBJ2-3
TGTGCCAGCTCGAACATCTTGAGGGGAAGTCTCCAAGAGACCCAGTACTTC | CASSNILRGSLQETQYF | TRBV18 | once | . | TRBJ2-5
TGTGCCAGCAGTGAGGGGGGAATCAGGGATACGCAGTATTTT | CASSEGGIRDTQYF | TRBV6-1 | few | . | TRBJ2-3
TGTGCCAGCAGTTACTCCTTAGCGGGAGGGTACGAGCAGTACTTC | CASSYSLAGGYEQYF | TRBV6-5 | . | TRBD2 | TRBJ2-7
TGTGCCAGCAGCCTTAACAGGGTGATCGCCGGGGAGCTGTTTTTT | CASSLNRVIAGELFF | TRBV4-2 | . | . | TRBJ2-2
TGTGCCAGCAGTACGGCCGGGACAGGGGGGAACACTGAAGCTTTCTTT | CASSTAGTGGNTEAFF | TRBV27 | . | TRBD1 | TRBJ1-1
TGTGCCAGCAGCTCCCGGGACAGGGAACTAAGAAACTACGAGCAGTACTTC | CASSSRDRELRNYEQYF | TRBV5-4 | once | TRBD1 | TRBJ2-7
TGTGCCAGTAGTATCCCGGGACAGGGGGCGTTCGGCTACACCTTC | CASSIPGQGAFGYTF | TRBV19 | few | TRBD1 | TRBJ1-2
TGTGCCAGCAGTCGTCTCGTTGGGAACACTGAAGCTTTCTTT | CASSRLVGNTEAFF | TRBV6-5 | . | . | TRBJ1-1
TGTGCCAGCAGTTGGTCAGGGGGCGATACGGGCGAGCAGTACTTC | CASSWSGGDTGEQYF | TRBV2 | . | TRBD1 | TRBJ2-7
TGCGCCAGCAGACAGGGGGCAGGCGAGCAGTACTTC | CASRQGAGEQYF | TRBV5-1 | . | TRBD1 | TRBJ2-7
TGTGCCAGCTCAGATATCGCGAACACTGAAGCTTTCTTT | CASSDIANTEAFF | TRBV18 | . | . | TRBJ1-1
TGTGCCAGCAGTGAAGTTAACACCGGGGAGCTGTTTTTT | CASSEVNTGELFF | TRBV2 | . | . | TRBJ2-2
TGTGCCAGCAGCTCAGGCCCGTCGAGCGGGACCTACAATGAGCAGTTCTTC | CASSSGPSSGTYNEQFF | TRBV9 | . | TRBD2 | TRBJ2-1
TGTGCCATCACCCCGGGAGGGACAGTAAACACTGAAGCTTTCTTT | CAITPGGTVNTEAFF | TRBV10-3 | once | TRBD1 | TRBJ1-1
TGTGCCAGCAGAGGCTACCCGGGACAGGGTTACTACGAGCAGTACTTC | CASRGYPGQGYYEQYF | TRBV28 | . | TRBD1 | TRBJ2-7
TGTGCCAGCAGCTTCCAGGGCGCAACTAATGAAAAACTGTTTTTT | CASSFQGATNEKLFF | TRBV13 | . | . | TRBJ1-4
TGTGCCAGCAGCGTAGCTGTGGGAAGCGAAAAACTGTTTTTT | CASSVAVGSEKLFF | TRBV9 | . | . | TRBJ1-4
TGTGCCAGCGGGCGACAGGGGGTACCAGAGACCCAGTACTTC | CASGRQGVPETQYF | TRBV6-1 | once | TRBD1 | TRBJ2-5
TGTGCTAGTGGTGTGGGGGGCGGGAGTTGGTACAATGAGCAGTTCTTC | CASGVGGGSWYNEQFF | TRBV12-5 | . | . | TRBJ2-1
TGTGCCAGCAGTCTTAGGACAGTACAAGCCGGGGAGCTGTTTTTT | CASSLRTVQAGELFF | TRBV28 | . | . | TRBJ2-2